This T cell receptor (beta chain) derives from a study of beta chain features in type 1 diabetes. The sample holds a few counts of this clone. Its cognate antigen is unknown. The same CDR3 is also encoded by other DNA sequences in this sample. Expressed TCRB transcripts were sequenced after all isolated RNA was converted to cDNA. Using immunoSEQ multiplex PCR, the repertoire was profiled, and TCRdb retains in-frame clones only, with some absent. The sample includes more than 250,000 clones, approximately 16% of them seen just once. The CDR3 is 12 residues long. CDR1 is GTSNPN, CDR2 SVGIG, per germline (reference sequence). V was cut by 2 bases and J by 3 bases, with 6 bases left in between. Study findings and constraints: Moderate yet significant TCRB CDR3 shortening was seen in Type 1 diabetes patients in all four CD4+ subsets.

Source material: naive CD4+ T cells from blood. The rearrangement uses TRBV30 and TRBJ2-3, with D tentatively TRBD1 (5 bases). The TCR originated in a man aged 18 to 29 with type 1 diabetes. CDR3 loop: CAWSTGTDTQYF. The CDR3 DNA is TGTGCCTGGAGTACAGGAACAGATACGCAGTATTTT.